The source of this TCR beta chain is a study of shared clonotypes between healthy human individuals. From CD4+ cells came CD45RA+ naive and CD45RA-negative memory subsets. Germline V gene lookup returns CDR1 KGHSH and CDR2 LQKENI. The CDR3 runs to 16 residues. The V gene lost 0 bases and the J gene lost 2 bases, with 10 bases spanning the gap. Repertoires were generated with immunoSEQ multiplex PCR, while TCRdb's copy carries only in-frame clones and drops some. The top ten hold approximately 0.4% of the sample, which has more than 1,200,000 clones, about 98.5% seen once. The origin of this receptor is a man aged 25 to 40 in good health. The chain carries TRBV18 and TRBJ2-2; D is unclear. The sequencing input was naive CD4+ T cells sorted from blood. The sample's subset: CD45RA+ positively selected. The CDR3 sequence: CASSPPNPFNTGELFF. The CDR3 region has the DNA TGTGCCAGCTCACCACCGAATCCCTTTAACACCGGGGAGCTGTTTTTT.